The 21 T cell receptor beta chains in this list originate from one sample, sequenced in a study of shared clonotypes between healthy human individuals. Measured with immunoSEQ multiplex PCR; TCRdb has only the in-frame clones, and not every one. This sample yields about 2 million clones, of which about 95% are seen a single time; around 1% belongs to the top ten. CD45RO negativity and positive selection for CCR7 defined naive CD8 cells, a population that excluded terminally differentiated effector memory CD45RA+ cells. Sequenced material: naive CD8+ T cells sorted from blood. The receptor set was obtained from a man aged 18 to 29 in good health.

As to this clone: This same CDR3 is encoded by further DNA sequences in the sample. The rearrangement uses TRBV5-6 and TRBJ2-7; tentatively, D is TRBD1 (6 bases). Germline V gene lookup returns CDR1 SGHDT and CDR2 YYEEEE. The CDR3 is made up of 13 amino acids. V was pared by 2 bases and J by 2 bases, with 8 bases between. Here the CDR3 reads CASSFGTTYEQYF. CDR3 DNA: TGTGCCAGCAGCTTCGGGACAACCTACGAGCAGTACTTC.

Notes on this clone: This sample also contains other DNA sequences that code for the same CDR3. This sequence joins TRBV27 and TRBJ2-7; unclear D gene. V lost 0 bases to trimming and J lost 4 bases, with 7 bases between them. Germline V gene lookup returns CDR1 MNHEY and CDR2 SMNVEV (reference sequence). This CDR3 region has 13 residues. The CDR3 here is CASSLSPPYEQYF. The CDR3 DNA reads TGTGCCAGCAGTTTATCTCCCCCGTACGAGCAGTACTTC.

In the case of this clone: A read error may be the cause here, since a much bigger clone is one base away. Other DNA sequences within the sample encode an identical CDR3. The chain links TRBV7-2 to TRBJ2-2; unclear D gene. CDR1 is SGHTA and CDR2 is FQGNSA in the germline V gene. The CDR3 totals 12 residues. V dropped 3 bases and J dropped 5 bases, with 4 bases sitting between them. The CDR3 protein is CASSLGTGELFF. CDR3 in DNA: TGTGCCAGCAGCTTGGGGACCGGGGAGCTGTTTTTT.

The chain carries TRBV19 and TRBJ2-5; 7 positions agree with TRBD2. V trimming: 7 bases; J trimming: 3 bases; junction bases outside the gene matches: 8. Germline V gene data show CDR1 as LNHDA and CDR2 as SQIVND (reference sequence). This CDR3 comprises 14 residues. CDR3: CASTHRGVEETQYF. CDR3 nucleotides: TGTGCCAGTACCCATCGGGGGGTCGAAGAGACCCAGTACTTC.

This chain connects TRBV30 to TRBJ1-1; D gene ambiguous. CDR1 and CDR2 (germline): GTSNPN, SVGIG (reference sequence). The germline V and J ends were trimmed by 4 bases and 1 base, with 7 bases remaining between them. This CDR3 has 12 amino acids. CDR3 coding DNA: TGTGCCTGGATCAGAACGAACACTGAAGCTTTCTTT. Its protein is CAWIRTNTEAFF.

This clone came up once. This chain uses TRBV9 with TRBJ1-4; D is uncertain. Between the trimmed V and J ends, which lost 3 bases and 7 bases, there was a span of 10 bases. Germline CDR1 SGDLS, CDR2 YYNGEE. The length of the CDR3 is 13 residues. The CDR3, as DNA: TGTGCCAGCAGCGGGCCCCTGGGTGAAAAACTGTTTTTT. Its protein is CASSGPLGEKLFF.

This chain joins TRBV4-3 and TRBJ1-6, with 7 bases fitting TRBD1. The CDR3 has 17 amino acids. The J segment lost 1 base and the V segment lost 0 bases, leaving 3 bases of the junction unmatched. In germline, CDR1 is LGHNA, CDR2 YSLEER. CDR3 nucleotide sequence: TGCGCCAGCAGCCAAGATCCAGGGGGTTCCTATAATTCACCCCTCCACTTT. As protein: CASSQDPGGSYNSPLHF.

The chain joins TRBV4-3 to TRBJ1-1; TRBD1 agrees at 8 bases. Unmatched junction bases numbered 10, after V lost 0 bases and J lost 4 bases. There are 17 residues in the CDR3. Germline assignment: CDR1 LGHNA and CDR2 YSLEER. The CDR3 reads CASSQDPPGGESTEAFF. The DNA of the CDR3 is TGCGCCAGCAGCCAAGATCCCCCAGGGGGCGAAAGCACTGAAGCTTTCTTT.

The rearrangement links TRBV9 to TRBJ2-7; 9 nucleotides agree with TRBD1. This CDR3 is built from 12 residues. Germline V CDR1 and CDR2: SGDLS, YYNGEE. V gave up 3 bases and J gave up 6 bases; unmatched junction bases: 1. The CDR3 here is CASSGTGAEQYF. The CDR3 DNA reads as TGTGCCAGCAGCGGGACAGGGGCCGAGCAGTACTTC.

In the case of this clone: The same CDR3 also results from other DNA sequences found in this sample. The V call is TRBV4-3, the J call TRBJ1-1; D perhaps matches TRBD1 (5 bases). From germline, CDR1 is LGHNA and CDR2 YSLEER. The ends were cut back, 4 bases at V and 2 bases at J, with 11 bases in the middle. The CDR3 length is 14 residues. DNA of the CDR3: TGCGCCAGCAGCCCGGGACGGCTAAACACTGAAGCTTTCTTT. Encoded protein: CASSPGRLNTEAFF.

V and J are TRBV7-8 and TRBJ1-5, with TRBD1 as a possible D gene (5 bases). V was trimmed by 4 bases and J by 4 bases, leaving 14 bases between them. Per the germline V gene, CDR1 is SGHVS and CDR2 is FQNEAQ. This CDR3 comprises 15 residues. CDR3 nucleotide sequence: TGTGCCAGCAGCTATCTTAACGGGGGAAATCAGCCCCAGCATTTT. Encoded protein: CASSYLNGGNQPQHF.

As DNA, the CDR3 is TGTGCCAGCAAGGTACAGGGAGAAGGTAATCAGCCCCAGCATTTT. It codes for CASKVQGEGNQPQHF. This chain uses TRBV27 with TRBJ1-5; D is perhaps TRBD1 (6 bases). Germline V CDR1 and CDR2: MNHEY, SMNVEV (reference sequence). Trimming removed 7 bases from V and 4 bases from J, with 17 bases in between. The CDR3 contains 15 residues.

The chain recombines TRBV19 with TRBJ2-7; TRBD1 aligns across 9 bases. V trimming: 0 bases; J trimming: 2 bases; junction bases outside the gene matches: 8. The CDR3 consists of 17 residues. Germline V CDR1 and CDR2: LNHDA, SQIVND (reference sequence). The CDR3 sequence is CASSIDFTGGATYEQYF. The CDR3 nucleotides read TGTGCCAGTAGTATAGATTTCACAGGGGGCGCCACCTACGAGCAGTACTTC.

V is TRBV9 and J is TRBJ2-6, with no clear D. There are 15 residues in the CDR3. Germline loops: CDR1 SGDLS, CDR2 YYNGEE. The V end was cut by 2 bases, the J end by 1 base, with 7 bases between. The DNA for the CDR3 is TGTGCCAGCAGCGTCCACGGATCTGGGGCCAACGTCCTGACTTTC. This codes for CASSVHGSGANVLTF.

This rearrangement joins TRBV21-1 to TRBJ2-3; the table's TRBD1 call for D was not verified on the DNA. TRBV21-1 is given as a pseudogene. The CDR3 spans 16 residues. The CDR3 nucleotides read TGTGCCAGCAGCAAACCAGGGGGCGAGCGCACAGATACGCAGTATTTT. It is translated as CASSKPGGERTDTQYF.

V is TRBV9 and J is TRBJ1-1; a possible D gene is TRBD1 (6 bases). The CDR3 totals 17 residues. Germline lookup yields CDR1 SGDLS and CDR2 YYNGEE. Between the trimmed V and J ends, which lost 2 bases and 0 bases, there was a span of 17 bases. CDR3 residues: CASSVSDRKTMNTEAFF. The CDR3 region has the DNA TGTGCCAGCAGCGTGTCAGACAGGAAAACAATGAACACTGAAGCTTTCTTT.

The chain is built from TRBV9 and TRBJ2-5, with D unclear. The germline gives CDR1 SGDLS, CDR2 YYNGEE. The V and J ends lost 3 bases and 5 bases respectively, with 17 bases between them. This CDR3 has 15 residues. The CDR3 spells CASSAGVNLRETQYF. The CDR3 DNA is TGTGCCAGCAGCGCCGGAGTTAACCTACGGGAGACCCAGTACTTC.

The chain combines TRBV2 with TRBJ1-5, with 8 bases identical to TRBD1. The CDR3 totals 17 residues. The V and J ends lost 1 base and 1 base, in that order; junction bases with no gene match: 6. Germline V lookup: CDR1 SNHLY, CDR2 FYNNEI. CDR3 residues: CASSEGYSGGSNQPQHF. The CDR3 DNA reads as TGTGCCAGCAGTGAAGGCTACTCAGGGGGCAGCAATCAGCCCCAGCATTTT.

V and J are TRBV30 and TRBJ1-5; D remains ambiguous. V was cut by 1 base and J by 0 bases, with 10 bases left in between. The CDR3 covers 15 residues. The germline V gene has CDR1 GTSNPN and CDR2 SVGIG (reference sequence). In nucleotides, the CDR3 is TGTGCCTGGAGTGGAGGTGGGAGTAGCAATCAGCCCCAGCATTTT. Its translation: CAWSGGGSSNQPQHF. Complete variable domain (other parts from reference TRBV30 and TRBJ1-5): SQTIHQWPATLVQPVGSPLSLECTVEGTSNPNLYWYRQAAGRGLQLLFYSVGIGQISSEVPQNLSASRPQDRQFILSSKKLLLSDSGFYLCAWSGGGSSNQPQHFGDGTRLSIL.

The chain uses TRBV4-3 and TRBJ2-7, with TRBD2 matching 10 bases. The germline CDR1 and CDR2 sequences are LGHNA and YSLEER. The CDR3 runs to 16 residues. V shed 1 base and J 0 bases; nucleotides not matched to a gene: 3. As DNA, the CDR3 is TGCGCCAGCAGCCAAGCTAGCGGGGGTTTCTCCTACGAGCAGTACTTC. Translated, it gives CASSQASGGFSYEQYF.

CDR3 sequence (DNA): TGTGCCAGCAGTGAAACCACAGGATATCAGCCCCAGCATTTT. Its protein is CASSETTGYQPQHF. The gene calls are TRBV25-1 and TRBJ1-5, with a weak D call TRBD1 (5 bases). There are 14 residues in the CDR3. Germline CDR1 and CDR2: MGHDK and SYGVNS. Trimming took off 2 bases at V and 5 bases at J, with 10 bases between the two ends. The full variable domain, with the rest looked up from reference TRBV25-1 and TRBJ1-5, is EADIYQTPRYLVIGTGKKITLECSQTMGHDKMYWYQQDPGMELHLIHYSYGVNSTEKGDLSSESTVSRIRTEHFPLTLESARPSHTSQYLCASSETTGYQPQHFGDGTRLSIL.